These T cell receptor beta chains were read from a single sample in a study of blood T cell repertoires in COVID-19. Libraries were prepared by immunoSEQ multiplex PCR; TCRdb keeps only in-frame clonotypes and omits some of them. Among around 190,000 clones listed, around 80% were seen once. Sequenced input: peripheral blood. The receptors originated from a man aged 65 to 85 with active or convalescent COVID-19. CDR3s include the opening cysteine and the closing phenylalanine or tryptophan. D genes are given only for firm matches. Clone size appears in some rows only: once, few, many, or a class for an expanded clone.

d_call	v_call	clone_size	j_call	cdr3_aa	cdr3_nt
NA	TRBV12-3/TRBV12-4	NA	TRBJ1-1	CASSIERTEAFF	TGTGCCAGCAGTATAGAGAGGACTGAAGCTTTCTTT
TRBD2	TRBV6-1	NA	TRBJ2-1	CASSERAGEVRQFF	TGTGCCAGCAGTGAACGGGCGGGGGAGGTAAGGCAGTTCTTC
NA	TRBV7-9	NA	TRBJ1-1	CASSAIHLTEAFF	TGTGCCAGCAGCGCCATCCACCTAACTGAAGCTTTCTTT
NA	TRBV14	NA	TRBJ1-1	CASSYSTDDTEAFF	TGTGCCAGCAGCTATTCGACAGACGATACTGAAGCTTTCTTT
TRBD1	TRBV15	NA	TRBJ1-2	CATSQEGGRGVTNYGYTF	TGTGCCACCAGCCAAGAAGGTGGCAGGGGGGTGACTAACTATGGCTACACCTTC
NA	TRBV7-9	NA	TRBJ1-4	CASSLAGGNEKLFF	TGTGCCAGCAGCTTAGCGGGAGGAAATGAAAAACTGTTTTTT
NA	TRBV6-6	NA	TRBJ1-4	CASSTTGGQNEKLFF	TGTGCCAGCAGCACGACGGGGGGTCAGAATGAAAAACTGTTTTTT
TRBD1	TRBV7-9	NA	TRBJ1-2	CASSSGQGVYGYTF	TGTGCCAGCAGCTCGGGACAGGGGGTCTATGGCTACACCTTC
NA	TRBV30	once	TRBJ1-3	CAWGRNTIYF	TGTGCCTGGGGGCGAAACACCATATATTTT
NA	TRBV19	NA	TRBJ1-1	CASKGRAGTEAFF	TGTGCCAGTAAGGGGCGAGCGGGCACTGAAGCTTTCTTT
NA	TRBV6-1	few	TRBJ1-3	CASSEATNSGNTIYF	TGTGCCAGCAGTGAAGCGACAAACTCTGGAAACACCATATATTTT
TRBD1	TRBV14	NA	TRBJ1-1	CASSPNRGLEAFF	TGTGCCAGCAGCCCCAACAGGGGGCTTGAAGCTTTCTTT
TRBD1	TRBV5-4	NA	TRBJ1-2	CASSLQQGTFYTF	TGTGCCAGCAGCTTGCAACAGGGGACCTTCTACACCTTC
TRBD2	TRBV19	NA	TRBJ2-3	CASSIAGGTDTQYF	TGTGCCAGTAGCATAGCGGGGGGCACAGATACGCAGTATTTT
TRBD1	TRBV30	once	TRBJ1-2	CAWRDREDGYTF	TGTGCCTGGCGGGACAGGGAAGATGGCTACACCTTC
TRBD1	TRBV7-2	NA	TRBJ1-5	CASSLGQGGDQPQHF	TGTGCCAGCAGCTTAGGACAGGGCGGGGATCAGCCCCAGCATTTT
NA	TRBV3-1/TRBV3-2	NA	TRBJ2-2	CASSQGFVSGFTGELFF	TGTGCCAGCAGCCAAGGGTTCGTCAGCGGGTTCACCGGGGAGCTGTTTTTT
NA	TRBV27	NA	TRBJ1-2	CASSLSERSYGYTF	TGTGCCAGCAGTTTATCCGAACGGTCCTATGGCTACACCTTC
NA	TRBV19	NA	TRBJ2-3	CASSIRGPDTQYF	TGTGCCAGTAGTATCAGGGGTCCAGATACGCAGTATTTT
TRBD1	TRBV11-3	once	TRBJ2-5	CASRWDRRGLETQYF	TGTGCCAGCAGATGGGACAGGAGGGGGTTAGAGACCCAGTACTTC
TRBD1	TRBV5-1	NA	TRBJ2-1	CASTPIRQGQDEQFF	TGCGCCAGCACCCCCATACGACAGGGTCAGGATGAGCAGTTCTTC
NA	TRBV7-2	NA	TRBJ1-6	CASSNGGGNSPLHF	TGTGCCAGCAGCAACGGGGGGGGCAATTCACCCCTCCACTTT
NA	TRBV5-1	NA	TRBJ2-2	CASSFTSGSGELFF	TGCGCCAGCAGCTTCACCTCAGGCTCCGGGGAGCTGTTTTTT
NA	TRBV6-6	NA	TRBJ1-1	CASGGGTITEAFF	TGTGCCAGCGGGGGGGGCACAATTACTGAAGCTTTCTTT
NA	TRBV24-1	NA	TRBJ2-1	CATSFPYNEQFF	TGTGCCACCAGTTTCCCTTACAATGAGCAGTTCTTC
NA	TRBV5-5	NA	TRBJ2-5	CASSPVKGAVQETQYF	TGTGCCAGCAGCCCCGTAAAAGGAGCGGTACAAGAGACCCAGTACTTC
NA	TRBV7-9	NA	TRBJ1-6	CASSLQGSHSPLHF	TGTGCCAGCAGCTTACAGGGTAGTCATTCACCCCTCCACTTT
TRBD1	TRBV18	NA	TRBJ1-1	CASSTNMAGQREAFF	TGTGCCAGCTCAACTAATATGGCGGGACAGCGAGAAGCTTTCTTT
NA	TRBV18	NA	TRBJ1-6	CASSGRGFDNSPLHF	TGTGCCAGCTCAGGGCGAGGGTTCGATAATTCACCCCTCCACTTT
NA	TRBV19	few	TRBJ1-5	CATRVSGWSNQPQHF	TGTGCCACCAGGGTGTCCGGCTGGAGCAATCAGCCCCAGCATTTT
NA	TRBV5-1	medium-sized	TRBJ2-7	CASSYPREGWNEQYF	TGCGCCAGCAGCTACCCGCGAGAGGGATGGAACGAGCAGTACTTC
NA	TRBV7-5	NA	TRBJ1-3	CARSSRDRGNTIYF	TGTGCCAGAAGCTCCCGGGACAGGGGAAACACCATATATTTT
NA	TRBV18	NA	TRBJ1-4	CASSPSQGREKLFF	TGTGCCAGCTCACCGTCACAGGGTCGGGAAAAACTGTTTTTT
NA	TRBV12-3/TRBV12-4	NA	TRBJ2-5	CASSFQGIETQYF	TGTGCCAGCAGTTTTCAGGGGATAGAGACCCAGTACTTC
NA	TRBV12-2	NA	TRBJ2-1	CASRLVPSGGQYNEQFF	TGTGCAAGTCGCTTAGTCCCTAGCGGGGGGCAGTACAATGAGCAGTTCTTC
TRBD1	TRBV30	NA	TRBJ2-2	CAWREDRDRHGGELFF	TGTGCCTGGAGAGAAGACCGGGACAGGCATGGCGGGGAGCTGTTTTTT
NA	TRBV6-2/TRBV6-3	NA	TRBJ1-5	CASSRSGDGNQPQHF	TGTGCCAGCAGTCGGTCGGGGGATGGCAATCAGCCCCAGCATTTT
TRBD1	TRBV4-2	NA	TRBJ1-2	CASSQEDRPGYTF	TGTGCCAGCAGCCAAGAGGACAGGCCGGGCTACACCTTC
TRBD1	TRBV7-2	NA	TRBJ1-3	CASSLSGQGEFSGNTIYF	TGTGCCAGCAGCTTATCGGGACAGGGCGAATTCTCTGGAAACACCATATATTTT
TRBD2	TRBV5-1	NA	TRBJ2-7	CASSLGLAGGEQYF	TGCGCCAGCAGCTTGGGACTAGCGGGGGGCGAGCAGTACTTC